This TCR beta chain was sequenced during a study of T cell repertoires in cytomegalovirus infection. TCRdb used MiXCR to reprocess the reads, holding one entry per CDR3 protein. This table has hundreds of thousands of distinct CDR3 sequences, roughly 36% appearing once. This clonotype was seen more than once but under ten times. As yet, its antigen is unknown. The V end was cut by 6 bases, the J end by 5 bases, with 16 bases between. Germline-derived CDR1 and CDR2 are SGHVS and FNYEAQ. This CDR3 contains 14 residues. The chain employs TRBV7-6 and TRBJ1-1; D is uncertain. This clonotype was obtained from a human donor in good health (CMV status not recorded). Some clones in this sample may be carry-over from other donors' samples. The sequencing here drew on cultured PBMCs, taken from culture after CMV antigen stimulation. CDR3 loop: CASRRNDPGTEAFF. Here the CDR3 DNA reads TGTGCCAGCAGACGAAATGATCCCGGGACTGAAGCTTTCTTT.